The present T cell receptor (beta chain) was sequenced within a study of blood T cells in healthy people across ages. A sample-barcoded 5' primer and a J-beta primer mix were used in a second PCR of roughly 6 to 11 cycles. TCRdb reanalysed the 5' RACE reads using MiXCR and keeps one entry per CDR3 protein. The sample shows 700,000 to 850,000 distinct CDR3 sequences, about 48% of them seen only once. The study, taken as a whole, reports: Diversity figures based on one million T cells were deemed too low.

This clonotype has more than one count but fewer than ten. What it binds is not known. The material sequenced was blood. This TCR was sampled from a man older than 75 in good health.

The CDR3 spells CASSPRSRTRNIQYF. The CDR3 region has the DNA TGTGCCAGCAGCCCAAGGTCGCGGACTAGGAACATTCAGTACTTC. The chain joins TRBV3-1 to TRBJ2-7, with 7 positions matching TRBD2. The J call may be wrong; the DNA end is better matched by TRBJ2-4. The CDR3 totals 15 residues. Germline CDR1 LGHDT, CDR2 YNNKEL (reference sequence).